The rows below give T cell receptor beta chains drawn from one sample of a study of Ad26.COV2.S vaccination and SARS-CoV-2 variants. Generated by immunoSEQ multiplex PCR, the TCRdb table keeps only in-frame clones and is missing some. The sample yields under 600,000 clones, roughly nine tenths seen once. The material was peripheral blood, obtained in a trial of Ad26.COV2.S vaccine versus placebo. Every receptor here comes from a person between 18 and 60 years old who received the Ad26.COV2.S COVID-19 vaccine or a placebo. CDR3s include the opening cysteine and the closing phenylalanine or tryptophan. The D gene is left open where the match is weak. Clone size is stated in some rows and not others, as once, few, many or a class when expanded.

>TRBV27|.|.|TRBJ2-2
CASSLGGPQELFF
TGTGCCAGCAGTTTAGGTGGGCCGCAGGAGCTGTTTTTT
>TRBV30|.|.|TRBJ1-2
CAWSELSPYSYGYTF
TGTGCCTGGAGTGAGTTATCTCCTTATAGCTATGGCTACACCTTC
>TRBV27|.|few|TRBJ2-3
CASGPPGLPRGTDTQYF
TGTGCCAGCGGCCCGCCGGGACTCCCTCGGGGCACAGATACGCAGTATTTT
>TRBV29-1|.|.|TRBJ1-1
CSVAIPGANTEAFF
TGCAGCGTTGCTATCCCGGGGGCTAACACTGAAGCTTTCTTT
>TRBV11-2|TRBD1|.|TRBJ2-5
CASSFTSGGEETQYF
TGTGCCAGCAGCTTTACTTCAGGGGGCGAAGAGACCCAGTACTTC
>TRBV11-2|.|.|TRBJ1-1
CASSLLPQGNTEAFF
TGTGCCAGCAGCTTATTACCACAGGGGAACACTGAAGCTTTCTTT
>TRBV18|.|.|TRBJ1-1
CASSQGDGNTEAFF
TGTGCCAGCTCGCAGGGAGATGGGAACACTGAAGCTTTCTTT
>TRBV4-3|.|medium-sized|TRBJ1-2
CASSQDRAGNYGYTF
TGCGCCAGCAGCCAAGATCGAGCGGGTAACTATGGCTACACCTTC
>TRBV6-5|.|.|TRBJ1-6
CASSRTVGSPLHF
TGTGCCAGCAGCCGGACAGTCGGATCGCCCCTCCACTTT
>TRBV18|TRBD1|.|TRBJ2-7
CASSPRGQATYEQYF
TGTGCCAGCTCACCCAGGGGACAGGCAACTTACGAGCAGTACTTC
>TRBV11-3|.|once|TRBJ2-2
CASSLGSGFNTGELFF
TGTGCCAGCAGCTTAGGTTCGGGGTTTAACACCGGGGAGCTGTTTTTT
>TRBV19|.|.|TRBJ1-5
CASSITQAGKGAQHF
TGTGCCAGTAGTATAACACAGGCTGGCAAGGGGGCCCAGCATTTT
>TRBV5-1|TRBD1|.|TRBJ1-1
CASSSHTQGSTEAFF
TGCGCCAGCAGCTCACATACACAGGGGTCCACTGAAGCTTTCTTT
>TRBV5-1|TRBD2|.|TRBJ2-6
CASSGTSGGLDSGANVLTF
TGCGCCAGCAGCGGGACTAGCGGGGGGCTTGACTCTGGGGCCAACGTCCTGACTTTC
>TRBV15|.|.|TRBJ1-4
CATSRDWGGATNEKLFF
TGTGCCACCAGCAGAGACTGGGGGGGGGCAACTAATGAAAAACTGTTTTTT
>TRBV7-6|.|.|TRBJ2-5
CASSLETGPGEGSFRETQYF
TGTGCCAGCAGCTTAGAGACGGGACCAGGGGAGGGGAGTTTCAGAGAGACCCAGTACTTC
>TRBV19|.|many|TRBJ1-6
CASSAYSGTHSPLHF
TGTGCCAGTAGCGCTTACTCCGGGACCCATTCACCCCTCCACTTT